The 15 T cell receptor beta chains below come from one sample, sequenced in a study of shared clonotypes between healthy human individuals. Profiling relied on immunoSEQ multiplex PCR, and the TCRdb table lists in-frame clones only, not all of them. There are about 2 million clones in the sample; approximately 95% occur only once, and more than 0.9% lies in the top ten. Positive CCR7 selection of CD45RO-negative cells yielded the naive CD8 cells, and terminally differentiated effector memory CD45RA+ cells were excluded. The specimen was naive CD8+ T cells sorted from blood. These receptors all stem from a man between 18 and 29 years old in good health.

The chain uses TRBV2 and TRBJ1-1; TRBD1 matches 9 bases. V trimming: 11 bases; J trimming: 1 base; junction bases outside the gene matches: 8. CDR1 is SNHLY, CDR2 FYNNEI, per germline. This CDR3 is built from 14 residues. CDR3 loop: CAARGTGWNTEAFF. The CDR3 region has the DNA TGTGCCGCGAGGGGGACAGGGTGGAACACTGAAGCTTTCTTT.

This rearrangement joins TRBV10-1 to TRBJ2-7; D is undetermined. In germline, CDR1 is WNHNN, CDR2 SYGVQD (reference sequence). Trimming removed 10 bases from V and 6 bases from J, with 19 bases in between. This CDR3 region has 13 residues. DNA of the CDR3: TGCGCCACCGGGCTGACCATAACCTCCGAGCAGTACTTC. It translates to CATGLTITSEQYF.

This clone was detected only once. V gene TRBV7-8 combines with J gene TRBJ1-3; no reliable D call. This CDR3 is built from 16 residues. Deletions cut 2 bases from V and 0 bases from J, with 11 bases between. Germline V lookup: CDR1 SGHVS, CDR2 FQNEAQ. CDR3 residues: CASSLRHPSSGNTIYF. CDR3 nucleotides: TGTGCCAGCAGCTTACGTCATCCAAGCTCTGGAAACACCATATATTTT.

This clone has only one observation. Other DNA sequences in this sample translate to the same CDR3. V and J are TRBV30 and TRBJ2-2, with 11 bases lining up with TRBD2. CDR1 is GTSNPN, CDR2 SVGIG, per germline (reference sequence). The CDR3 has 15 amino acids. J gave up 5 bases and V 2 bases, and 4 bases lay outside the gene matches. The chain's CDR3 is CAWSLLAGETGELFF. In DNA, the CDR3 is TGTGCCTGGAGTTTACTAGCGGGAGAGACCGGGGAGCTGTTTTTT.

This rearrangement joins TRBV10-2 to TRBJ1-2; D gene uncertain. Trimming left V 3 bases short and J 4 bases short, with 9 bases between. There are 13 residues in the CDR3. Germline values: CDR1 WSHSY, CDR2 SAAADI. The CDR3 is CASSDNGGYGYTF. The DNA for the CDR3 is TGCGCCAGCAGTGACAACGGTGGCTATGGCTACACCTTC.

The V gene is TRBV7-9, the J gene TRBJ1-2; 9 nucleotides align to TRBD1. Germline V lookup: CDR1 SEHNR, CDR2 FQNEAQ (reference sequence). V trimming: 8 bases; J trimming: 6 bases; junction bases outside the gene matches: 16. The CDR3 sequence is 16 residues long. The CDR3 spells CASGSTGGKERNGYTF. DNA for the CDR3: TGTGCCAGCGGATCAACAGGGGGCAAAGAGAGAAATGGCTACACCTTC.

For this clone: The same CDR3 also results from other DNA sequences found in this sample. V usage is TRBV7-3 and J usage is TRBJ2-3; unclear D gene. Germline assignment: CDR1 SGHTA and CDR2 FQGTGA. Trimming shortened V by 1 base and J by 6 bases, and 5 bases separated the two germline ends. CDR3 size: 12 residues. CDR3 DNA sequence: TGTGCCAGCAGCTTAATTGGGGATACGCAGTATTTT. Amino acid sequence: CASSLIGDTQYF.

V is TRBV9 and J is TRBJ2-5; D uncertain. This CDR3 is built from 13 residues. Germline V gives CDR1 SGDLS, CDR2 YYNGEE. V lost 4 bases and J lost 5, with 12 bases in between. The CDR3 loop is CASSPTLQETQYF. The CDR3 bases are TGTGCCAGCAGCCCGACACTACAGGAGACCCAGTACTTC.

The chain carries TRBV4-1 and TRBJ1-1; 7 bases map to TRBD1. The junction had 11 bases not matched to a gene; V was cut back by 2 bases and J by 8 bases. The CDR3 contains 15 residues. Per the germline V gene, CDR1 is MGHRA and CDR2 is YSYEKL. The CDR3 sequence: CASSQKGGGAWEAFF. CDR3 nucleotide sequence: TGCGCCAGCAGCCAAAAAGGAGGGGGCGCGTGGGAAGCTTTCTTT.

The chain has TRBV30 and TRBJ2-4; 9 nucleotides agree with TRBD2. This CDR3 region has 18 residues. The germline gives CDR1 GTSNPN, CDR2 SVGIG (reference sequence). V was pared by 8 bases and J by 1 base, with 18 bases of the junction left unmatched. The CDR3 region has the DNA TGTGCCCCAAAGAACACCGCGGGGGGGCCTAGGGCCAAAAACATTCAGTACTTC. Its protein is CAPKNTAGGPRAKNIQYF. Full variable domain (outside the CDR3, taken from reference TRBV30 and TRBJ2-4): SQTIHQWPATLVQPVGSPLSLECTVEGTSNPNLYWYRQAAGRGLQLLFYSVGIGQISSEVPQNLSASRPQDRQFILSSKKLLLSDSGFYLCAPKNTAGGPRAKNIQYFGAGTRLSVL.

About this clone itself: The same CDR3 is also encoded by other DNA sequences in this sample. The chain joins TRBV7-9 to TRBJ2-7, with D unclear. CDR3 length: 14 amino acids. Trimming took off 1 base at V and 0 bases at J, with 7 bases between the two ends. Germline CDR1 SEHNR, CDR2 FQNEAQ (reference sequence). For the CDR3, the DNA is TGTGCCAGCAGCTTAGGCGGAAACTCCTACGAGCAGTACTTC. Its protein product is CASSLGGNSYEQYF.

The chain carries TRBV13 and TRBJ1-1; D is unresolved. The germline V and J ends were trimmed by 5 bases and 5 bases, with 9 bases remaining between them. The CDR3 covers 12 residues. The germline gives CDR1 PRHDT, CDR2 FYEKMQ (reference sequence). CDR3 loop: CASSLPGTEAFF. CDR3 DNA: TGTGCCAGCAGCCTACCGGGGACTGAAGCTTTCTTT. The full variable domain, in which reference TRBV13 and TRBJ1-1 provide the parts outside the CDR3, is AAGVIQSPRHLIKEKRETATLKCYPIPRHDTVYWYQQGPGQDPQFLISFYEKMQSDKGSIPDRFSAQQFSDYHSELNMSSLELGDSALYFCASSLPGTEAFFGQGTRLTVV.

Comment on this clone: Other DNA sequences in the same sample also yield this CDR3. This chain joins TRBV28 and TRBJ1-1; D unclear. This CDR3 is 11 amino acids long. V lost 6 bases and J lost 4, with 6 bases in between. The germline gives CDR1 MDHEN, CDR2 SYDVKM. CDR3 bases: TGTGCCAGCAGCCCAAGCACTGAAGCTTTCTTT. Protein product: CASSPSTEAFF.

The chain combines TRBV5-6 with TRBJ2-1; D is unresolved. Trimming stripped 1 base from V and 6 bases from J, with 5 bases between. CDR1 SGHDT and CDR2 YYEEEE come from the germline V gene. The CDR3 covers 12 residues. The CDR3 here is CASSLITNEQFF. The CDR3 bases are TGTGCCAGCAGCTTGATCACCAATGAGCAGTTCTTC. Based on the CDR3 plus reference TRBV5-6 and TRBJ2-1, the full variable domain is DAGVTQSPTHLIKTRGQQVTLRCSPKSGHDTVSWYQQALGQGPQFIFQYYEEEERQRGNFPDRFSGHQFPNYSSELNVNALLLGDSALYLCASSLITNEQFFGPGTRLTVL.

The rearrangement links TRBV5-8 to TRBJ2-7, with TRBD2 matching over 13 bases. Germline CDR1 is SGHTS and CDR2 is YDEGEE. The CDR3 contains 17 residues. After removal of 2 bases from V and 0 bases from J, the junction contained 5 bases not matched to a gene. In DNA form, the CDR3 reads TGTGCCAGCAGCTTAAGACTAGCGGGGGGTATCTCCTACGAGCAGTACTTC. This gives the protein CASSLRLAGGISYEQYF.